The 14 T cell receptor beta chains below all came from one sample that was sequenced in a study of cytomegalovirus exposure and HLA in healthy donors (dated by TCRdb to about 2017). Receptor amplification or capture employed the immunoSEQ multiplex PCR assay. TCRdb holds this immuneACCESS table with in-frame rearrangements only. Some clones are missing; in checked studies, unresolved V genes explain under half, and the rest has no known cause. The sample has about 120,000 clones on record, around 88% of them singletons. The ten largest make up approximately 2% of the sample. The sequencing input was PBMCs. These receptors were collected from a man aged 18 to 30 in good health and CMV-seronegative.

The V and J genes are TRBV29-1 and TRBJ2-7; D gene uncertain. Germline CDR1 is SQVTM and CDR2 is ANQGSEA. With 4 bases removed from V and 3 bases from J, the gap between germline ends came to 7 bases. The CDR3 runs 11 residues. The CDR3 protein is CSVGLNYEQYF. CDR3 bases: TGCAGCGTTGGACTGAACTACGAGCAGTACTTC.

V and J are TRBV5-1 and TRBJ1-5; D is possibly TRBD1 (5 bases). Germline CDR1 reads SGHRS; CDR2 reads YFSETQ. Trimming removed 0 bases from V and 5 bases from J, with 9 bases in between. This CDR3 region has 14 residues. CDR3 loop: CASSLEAGYQPQHF. CDR3 DNA: TGCGCCAGCAGCTTGGAGGCAGGGTATCAGCCCCAGCATTTT.

The rearrangement links TRBV6-6 to TRBJ1-2; D may be TRBD1 (6 bases). Germline V CDR1 and CDR2: MNHNY, SVGAGI (reference sequence). With 4 bases removed from V and 8 bases from J, the gap between germline ends came to 20 bases. CDR3 size: 15 residues. CDR3 bases: TGTGCCAGCAGTTCCCTTTCAACAGGGCTTGGAGGCTACACCTTC. Protein: CASSSLSTGLGGYTF.

The V call is TRBV4-1, the J call TRBJ2-1; TRBD2 matches at 8 bases. Trimming cost V 1 base and J 3 bases; bases outside gene matches: 5. The CDR3 loop spans 16 amino acids. Germline CDR1 is MGHRA and CDR2 is YSYEKL. CDR3 loop: CASSQVALADYNEQFF. DNA for the CDR3: TGCGCCAGCAGCCAAGTAGCACTAGCGGACTACAATGAGCAGTTCTTC.

The V call is TRBV6-1, the J call TRBJ1-1; D gene ambiguous. The CDR3 covers 13 residues. V lost 5 bases and J lost 10, with 17 bases in between. Germline V gene sequence: CDR1 MNHNS, CDR2 SASEGT. CDR3 amino acids: CASSTGRLGGAFF. The CDR3 DNA reads TGTGCCAGCAGTACGGGTCGTTTAGGTGGAGCTTTCTTT.

The chain joins TRBV2 to TRBJ2-3; the D is unclear. The CDR3 loop spans 12 amino acids. V lost 1 base, J lost 11 bases, and 10 bases lay in between. The germline V gene has CDR1 SNHLY and CDR2 FYNNEI. The CDR3 DNA reads TGTGCCAGCAGTGAAGTACAAAAAAAGCAGTATTTT. Translated, it gives CASSEVQKKQYF.

The chain uses TRBV9 and TRBJ1-2; a possible D gene is TRBD1 (6 bases). The CDR3 length is 14 residues. V was trimmed by 3 bases and J by 7 bases, leaving 16 bases between them. CDR1 and CDR2 (germline): SGDLS, YYNGEE. CDR3 in amino acids: CASSARTVQTGYTF. In DNA form, the CDR3 reads TGTGCCAGCAGCGCGCGGACAGTCCAGACTGGCTACACCTTC.

This rearrangement joins TRBV12-5 to TRBJ1-5, with 10 nucleotides matching TRBD1. Looked up from germline, CDR1 is LGHNT and CDR2 is FRNRAP. The V and J ends lost 3 bases and 5 bases, in that order; junction bases with no gene match: 7. This CDR3 region has 16 residues. CDR3 region: CASGFSRDRGDQPQHF. The DNA of the CDR3 is TGTGCTAGTGGTTTTTCCCGGGACAGGGGAGATCAGCCCCAGCATTTT.

This clone was recorded only once. This chain links TRBV7-8 with TRBJ2-1, with TRBD1 matching over 8 bases. This CDR3 is 15 amino acids long. Germline values: CDR1 SGHVS, CDR2 FQNEAQ. The J segment lost 3 bases and the V segment lost 4 bases, leaving 5 bases of the junction unmatched. The CDR3 DNA follows: TGTGCCAGCAGCTACCGACAGGGGAACTACAATGAGCAGTTCTTC. This encodes CASSYRQGNYNEQFF.

The J gene is TRBJ2-1, the V gene TRBV11-2, with TRBD2 matching 7 bases. The CDR3 length is 14 residues. The trim removed 4 bases at V and 10 bases at J, leaving 10 bases unmatched. Germline CDR1 SGHAT, CDR2 FQNNGV. The CDR3 nucleotides are TGTGCCAGCAGCTCCTTGCGGGGGTGGGCGGAGCAGTTCTTC. Amino acid sequence: CASSSLRGWAEQFF.

The chain couples TRBV19 to TRBJ2-2; 7 bases are a match to TRBD1. The CDR3 loop spans 13 amino acids. The germline gives CDR1 LNHDA, CDR2 SQIVND (reference sequence). V gave up 6 bases and J gave up 6 bases; unmatched junction bases: 4. CDR3 bases: TGTGCCAGTAGGACAGGGCTATCCGGGGAGCTGTTTTTT. This sequence encodes CASRTGLSGELFF.

The V and J genes are TRBV27 and TRBJ2-7; TRBD1 might be the D (6 bases). Germline-derived CDR1 and CDR2 are MNHEY and SMNVEV (reference sequence). The CDR3 runs to 17 residues. V was clipped by 5 bases and J by 2 bases, with 22 bases between them. The CDR3 DNA is TGTGCCAGCAGTCACCAAACGGGACATATCAACACCTACGAGCAGTACTTC. Its translation: CASSHQTGHINTYEQYF.

The chain combines TRBV27 with TRBJ2-2; D is perhaps TRBD1 (5 bases). With 5 bases removed from V and 1 base from J, the gap between germline ends came to 5 bases. CDR1 and CDR2 (germline): MNHEY, SMNVEV (reference sequence). The CDR3 consists of 13 residues. The DNA for the CDR3 is TGTGCCAGCAGTGGACAGAACACCGGGGAGCTGTTTTTT. It codes for CASSGQNTGELFF.

J is TRBJ2-7 and V is TRBV4-1; D is unclear. CDR3 length: 13 residues. Germline lookup yields CDR1 MGHRA and CDR2 YSYEKL. The V end lost 3 bases, the J end lost 2 bases, and 8 bases lay between the germline ends. The CDR3, as DNA: TGCGCCAGCAGCCATCCACAAACCTACGAGCAGTACTTC. It specifies CASSHPQTYEQYF.